This T cell receptor (beta chain) derives from a study of blood T cell repertoires in COVID-19. Repertoires were generated with immunoSEQ multiplex PCR, while TCRdb's copy carries only in-frame clones and drops some. The data show tens of thousands of clones, with around 90% seen just once and about 5.6% held by the top ten. With 4 bases clipped from V and 4 bases from J, the junction kept 7 bases outside the gene matches. Germline V gives CDR1 SGHKS, CDR2 YYEKEE (reference sequence). The CDR3 has 14 amino acids. This clone was observed a handful of times. The J gene is TRBJ1-2, the V gene TRBV5-5, with TRBD1 identical over 7 bases. This TCR was sampled from a man aged 60 to 69 with active COVID-19. Specimen: peripheral blood. CDR3 bases: TGTGCCAGCAGCCGCCAGGGACAGAGCTATGGCTACACCTTC. This translates into CASSRQGQSYGYTF.